The 21 T cell receptor beta chains given below trace back to one sample, sequenced in a study of blood T cells in healthy people across ages. A J-beta primer mix and a sample-barcoded 5' primer were used in a second PCR of about 7 to 12 cycles. Using its own MiXCR run on the 5' RACE reads, TCRdb lists one record per CDR3 protein. The repertoire holds hundreds of thousands of distinct CDR3 sequences, about 30% seen once, with 15% in the top ten. Sequencing was carried out using blood. Every receptor here comes from a woman aged 80 or older in good health.

Turning to this clonotype: A much larger clone lies one base from this, so it may be a read error. The gene calls are TRBV20-1 and TRBJ2-7; the match to TRBD2 covers 11 bases. CDR3 length equals 15 residues. From germline, CDR1 is DFQATT and CDR2 SNEGSKA (reference sequence). After removal of 2 bases from V and 3 bases from J, the junction contained 6 bases not matched to a gene. In DNA, the CDR3 is TGCAGTGCTAGAACTAGCGGGGGAGACCGCTACGAGCAGTACGTC. Encoded protein: CSARTSGGDRYEQYV.

The chain combines TRBV7-2 with TRBJ2-4; D uncertain. The CDR3 contains 15 residues. Between the trimmed V and J ends, which lost 2 bases and 0 bases, there was a span of 8 bases. In germline, CDR1 is SGHTA, CDR2 FQGNSA. In nucleotides, the CDR3 is TGTGCCAGCAGCTTAATCTCTGGAGCCAAAAACATTCAGTACTTC. It translates to CASSLISGAKNIQYF.

This clonotype was observed at least ten times. The V call is TRBV20-1, the J call TRBJ1-1; D might be TRBD1 (5 bases). The CDR3 runs to 12 residues. V was trimmed by 3 bases and J by 7 bases, leaving 12 bases between them. Germline CDR1 DFQATT, CDR2 SNEGSKA (reference sequence). CDR3 nucleotide sequence: TGCAGTGCTAGCCGACAGCTGCTTGAAGCTTTCTTT. Translated, it gives CSASRQLLEAFF.

The J gene is TRBJ1-3, the V gene TRBV7-9; D is undetermined. The V gene's germline CDR1 is SEHNR and CDR2 FQNEAQ (reference sequence). Trimming took 0 bases from V and 2 from J, leaving 11 bases between them. The CDR3 consists of 16 residues. CDR3 loop: CASSLAAGNAGNTIYF. In nucleotides, the CDR3 is TGTGCCAGCAGCTTAGCAGCGGGGAACGCTGGAAACACCATATATTTT.

In this sample, this clonotype turned up a few times. The V gene is TRBV7-9, the J gene TRBJ1-3; D is unresolved. V lost 7 bases, J lost 3 bases, and 10 bases lay in between. The length of the CDR3 is 13 residues. CDR1 and CDR2 (germline): SEHNR, FQNEAQ (reference sequence). CDR3 loop: CASTSGGGNTIYF. In nucleotides, the CDR3 is TGTGCCAGCACCTCGGGCGGTGGAAACACCATATATTTT.

This clonotype has only a few counts. The chain couples TRBV20-1 to TRBJ1-6; 7 positions agree with TRBD1. V was pared by 0 bases and J by 10 bases, with 12 bases of the junction left unmatched. Germline lookup yields CDR1 DFQATT and CDR2 SNEGSKA (reference sequence). The CDR3 is 16 residues long. CDR3 protein: CSARDGDRVTASPLHF. CDR3 sequence (DNA): TGCAGTGCTAGAGATGGAGACAGGGTGACGGCCTCACCCCTCCACTTT.

This clonotype has only a few counts. A much larger clone lies one base from this, so it may be a read error. The rearrangement joins TRBV29-1 to TRBJ1-2, with a weak D call TRBD1 (6 bases). There are 11 residues in the CDR3. Germline V gene sequence: CDR1 SQVTM, CDR2 ANQGSEA. Trimming took 5 bases from V and 4 from J, leaving 8 bases between them. The CDR3 DNA reads TGCAGCGTTTTAGGGGGCTATGGCTACACCTTC. Translation: CSVLGGYGYTF. Full variable domain (remainder filled in from reference TRBV29-1 and TRBJ1-2): SAVISQKPSRDICQRGTSLTIQCQVDSQVTMMFWYRQQPGQSLTLIATANQGSEATYESGFVIDKFPISRPNLTFSTLTVSNMSPEDSSIYLCSVLGGYGYTFGSGTRLTVV.

A remark on this clonotype: This sequence may be a read error, since a much larger clone differs from it by one base. The rearrangement uses TRBV20-1 and TRBJ2-1; 7 bases fit TRBD1. The J call is in doubt because the DNA end fits TRBJ2-7 better. This CDR3 contains 13 residues. Germline CDR1 is DFQATT and CDR2 is SNEGSKA (reference sequence). CDR3 region: CSASRDSYNEQYV. The CDR3 DNA reads as TGCAGTGCTAGTAGGGACAGCTACAATGAGCAGTACGTC.

In this sample, this clonotype turned up many times. The gene calls are TRBV18 and TRBJ2-1; D possibly matches TRBD1 or TRBD2 (5 bases each). Trimming removed 7 bases at V and 4 bases at J, with 14 bases between. Germline CDR1 and CDR2: KGHSH and LQKENI. The CDR3 contains 14 residues. CDR3 nucleotides: TGTGCCAGCTACCCTGGGGGATCGTACAATGAGCAGTTCTTC. Translated, it gives CASYPGGSYNEQFF.

A remark on this clonotype: One base away lies a much larger clone, so this may be a sequencing read error. The chain carries TRBV20-1 and TRBJ1-2, with a tentative D call TRBD1 (5 bases). The CDR3 covers 13 residues. The germline gives CDR1 DFQATT, CDR2 SNEGSKA (reference sequence). The CDR3 region has the DNA TGCAGTGCTGTCCAAGGGGATAACTGTGGCTACACCTTC. Translating it yields CSAVQGDNCGYTF.

In this sample, this clonotype turned up a few times. The chain employs TRBV6-5 and TRBJ1-1; D is undetermined. V lost 7 bases to trimming and J lost 5 bases, with 20 bases between them. Germline V gene sequence: CDR1 MNHEY, CDR2 SVGAGI. The CDR3 contains 15 residues. The CDR3 loop reads CASKVQKGPVTEAFF. The DNA of the CDR3 is TGTGCCAGCAAGGTTCAGAAGGGCCCGGTGACTGAAGCTTTCTTT.

This clonotype has ten or more counts. The chain couples TRBV29-1 to TRBJ1-1, with TRBD1 matching 7 bases. With 3 bases clipped from V and 1 base from J, the junction kept 2 bases outside the gene matches. The CDR3 is made up of 13 amino acids. CDR1 and CDR2 from the germline V gene are SQVTM and ANQGSEA. This CDR3 is CSVDRGSNTEAFF. The CDR3 nucleotides read TGCAGCGTTGACAGGGGGTCGAACACTGAAGCTTTCTTT.

This clonotype came up many times. The chain uses TRBV7-9 and TRBJ2-1; D uncertain. Germline values: CDR1 SEHNR, CDR2 FQNEAQ (reference sequence). This CDR3 has 14 residues. The V gene lost 5 bases and the J gene lost 10 bases, with 18 bases spanning the gap. This CDR3 is CASSTRMGSGEQFF. The CDR3 DNA is TGTGCCAGCAGCACTCGGATGGGCTCCGGGGAGCAGTTCTTC.

This clonotype came up a few times. The rearrangement uses TRBV6-4 and TRBJ2-2; perhaps D is TRBD1 or TRBD2 (5 bases each). Germline V gives CDR1 MRHNA, CDR2 SNTAGT. This CDR3 contains 14 residues. V shed 4 bases and J shed 3 bases, with 9 bases lying between them. The CDR3 DNA is TGTGCCAGCAGTGGGGGGTCGGACACCGGGGAGCTGTTTTTT. This translates into CASSGGSDTGELFF.

This clonotype was found many times. V is TRBV9 and J is TRBJ2-3; D is perhaps TRBD2 (6 bases). V lost 3 bases, J lost 1 base, and 18 bases lay in between. This CDR3 is built from 17 residues. CDR1 and CDR2 (germline): SGDLS, YYNGEE. The CDR3 nucleotides read TGTGCCAGCAGCGCCCTTCCCAGGGCTAGCGGCACAGATACGCAGTATTTT. This sequence encodes CASSALPRASGTDTQYF.

This clonotype was counted many times. V gene TRBV5-6 combines with J gene TRBJ2-7; TRBD1 matches at 7 bases. The CDR3 loop spans 14 amino acids. Looked up from germline, CDR1 is SGHDT and CDR2 is YYEEEE. J gave up 6 bases and V 2 bases, and 8 bases lay outside the gene matches. The CDR3 DNA sequence: TGTGCCAGCAGCTTTTTACAGGGGCTCGGCGAGCAGTACTTC. It encodes CASSFLQGLGEQYF.

This clonotype was picked up a small number of times. A read error is possible here, since a much larger clone lies one base away. The chain uses TRBV4-3 and TRBJ2-5; unclear D gene. Trimming stripped 0 bases from V and 12 bases from J, with 14 bases between. CDR1 and CDR2 from the germline V gene are LGHNA and YSLEER. The CDR3 covers 13 residues. The CDR3 region has the DNA TGCGCCAGCAGCCAAGAATCGGGTCTTATGGAGTACTTC. Translated, it gives CASSQESGLMEYF.

The J gene is TRBJ1-5, the V gene TRBV7-9; 9 bases map to TRBD1. This CDR3 has 14 residues. Per the germline V gene, CDR1 is SEHNR and CDR2 is FQNEAQ (reference sequence). The ends lost 4 bases at V and 7 bases at J; junction bases unmatched: 5. CDR3 sequence reads: CASSWGQGGQPQHF. The CDR3 DNA sequence: TGTGCCAGCAGCTGGGGACAGGGCGGACAGCCCCAGCATTTT.

Comments on this clonotype: One end of the junction fails to match germline, which may point to a read error. The V and J genes are TRBV12-3 or TRBV12-4 and TRBJ2-3; D is possibly TRBD2 (5 bases). This CDR3 is 15 amino acids long. This chain's CDR3 is CASSLSIANTDAQYF. The CDR3 DNA is TGTGCCAGCAGTTTGAGCATAGCGAACACAGATGCGCAGTATTTT.

As to this clonotype: A much bigger clone sits one base away, suggesting this may be a read error. The chain combines TRBV12-3 or TRBV12-4 with TRBJ2-3, with 12 nucleotides matching TRBD2. The CDR3 is 15 residues long. The CDR3 DNA reads as TGTGCCAGCAGGCCTAGCGGGGGGGCCTTGGATACGCGGTATTTT. As protein: CASRPSGGALDTRYF.

This clonotype was found many times. The chain has TRBV28 and TRBJ2-7; tentatively, D is TRBD1 (5 bases). There are 14 residues in the CDR3. V was trimmed by 5 bases and J by 3 bases, leaving 14 bases between them. Germline CDR1 is MDHEN and CDR2 is SYDVKM. The CDR3 sequence is CASSDRRRFYEQYF. The CDR3, as DNA: TGTGCCAGCAGTGACAGAAGACGGTTCTACGAGCAGTACTTC.